The clone carrying this T cell receptor beta chain was observed a handful of times. The source of the sample is a study of radiotherapy plus CTLA-4 blockade in lung cancer. The CDR3 sequence is 16 residues long. Between the trimmed V and J ends, which lost 1 base and 4 bases, there was a span of 17 bases. In germline, CDR1 is MGHRA, CDR2 YSYEKL. Data came from immunoSEQ multiplex PCR; TCRdb stores just in-frame clones and leaves some out. The sample has about 39,000 clones; approximately 75% are singletons. The source of this sequence is a human donor with non-small cell lung cancer that progressed on radiotherapy plus ipilimumab. The V gene is TRBV4-1, the J gene TRBJ2-7, with TRBD1 as a possible D gene (5 bases). The sample here was peripheral blood, taken from a patient treated with radiotherapy plus ipilimumab. CDR3 amino acids: CASSQGGFREAYEQYF. The DNA for the CDR3 is TGCGCCAGCAGCCAAGGAGGCTTCAGGGAAGCGTACGAGCAGTACTTC.